Described below is a single TCR beta chain sequence and its context. Produced via immunoSEQ multiplex PCR; TCRdb's table is partial and in-frame only. The sample holds 300,000 to 400,000 clones, 80% to 90% seen once. This record belongs to a study of Ad26.COV2.S vaccination and SARS-CoV-2 variants. Sample treatment: some 20 received Ad26.COV2.S at low or high dose, single or two shots; five or six received placebo; per-sample allocation not given. Samples came from day 63 after the first vaccine or placebo injection. J gave up 2 bases and V 5 bases, and 5 bases lay outside the gene matches. Germline values: CDR1 MDHEN, CDR2 SYDVKM. The CDR3 is 15 residues long.

This chain joins TRBV28 and TRBJ2-1, with TRBD2 matching 8 bases. This receptor was taken from a person between 18 and 65 years old who received the Ad26.COV2.S COVID-19 vaccine or a placebo. The specimen was peripheral blood, collected in a trial of Ad26.COV2.S vaccine versus placebo. In DNA form, the CDR3 reads TGTGCCAGCAGTCCTAGCGGGTGGACCTACAATGAGCAGTTCTTC. Amino acid sequence: CASSPSGWTYNEQFF.